The entry below describes one T cell receptor (beta chain). Assay used: immunoSEQ multiplex PCR; TCRdb lists only in-frame clones, some missing. Of roughly 20,000 clones listed, approximately 87% were seen once; the top ten hold 30% to 35%. This specimen belongs to a study of OX40 agonist ivuxolimab in advanced cancers. CDR3 length: 14 residues. Trimming removed 10 bases from V and 1 base from J, with 14 bases in between. From germline, CDR1 is MNHNS and CDR2 SASEGT. The sequence was obtained from an adult with an advanced solid tumor such as melanoma, head and neck, liver or kidney cancer. The input for sequencing was CD4+ or CD8+ T cells sorted from blood, taken in a trial of the OX40 agonist ivuxolimab. The genes are TRBV6-1 and TRBJ1-5; D remains unclear. The CDR3 sequence is CATRMGYSNQPQHF. In DNA, the CDR3 is TGTGCCACTCGTATGGGTTACAGCAATCAGCCCCAGCATTTT.